This T cell receptor beta chain is from a study of T cells in Graves' hyperthyroidism and ophthalmopathy. Amplified TCR beta CDR3 regions derived from RNA transcripts. HTBI primers were the set used in a first-round RT-PCR of the TCR CDR3. TCRdb re-called the multiplex PCR reads through MiXCR, storing one row per CDR3 protein. Of more than 500,000 distinct CDR3 sequences in the sample, more than 15% are singletons; the top ten hold about 31%. J lost 5 bases, V lost 6 bases, and 6 bases had no gene match. This CDR3 spans 13 amino acids. Looked up from germline, CDR1 is SGHTA and CDR2 is FQGNSA. Fresh peripheral blood, 10 ml, was the source of the PBMCs.

The sequenced material came from blood. This chain uses TRBV7-2 with TRBJ2-7, with 8 bases that match TRBD2. This receptor was taken from a woman in her twenties or thirties with Graves' ophthalmopathy. CDR3 loop: CASRAGGGNEQYF. DNA of the CDR3: TGTGCCAGCAGGGCGGGAGGTGGCAACGAGCAGTACTTC.